This T cell receptor (beta chain) was recorded in a study of cytomegalovirus exposure and HLA in healthy donors. In the study overall: The 120 validation repertoires were produced on the same platform as the roughly 670 repertoires of the first cohort. This was reported in a later analysis. Study-level points and caveats: In vitro, a few CMV-associated chains proved specific for CMV antigens. Subsequent analysis showed first-cohort TCR clusters tending to co-occur in more than 90 validation repertoires. Among TCR sequences, most were rare, though some public TCRs appeared in many donors.

Concerning this clone: What it recognizes is unknown.

This CDR3 spans 16 amino acids. Germline V gives CDR1 SGHTA, CDR2 FQGNSA. After removal of 1 base from V and 4 bases from J, the junction contained 5 bases not matched to a gene. Only in-frame clones appear in the TCRdb table, and some are missing; sequencing was by immunoSEQ multiplex PCR. The sample holds about 75,000 clones, 85% seen once. The chain joins TRBV7-2 to TRBJ1-3, with TRBD1 matching over 9 bases. This receptor was taken from a man aged 30 to 39 in good health and CMV-seronegative. Sample: PBMCs. The CDR3 loop reads CASSLGPGQGGNTIYF. The CDR3 DNA reads TGTGCCAGCAGCTTAGGCCCGGGACAGGGCGGAAACACCATATATTTT.